These 25 T cell receptor beta chains were sequenced from one sample in a study of shared clonotypes between healthy human individuals. Data came from immunoSEQ multiplex PCR; TCRdb stores just in-frame clones and leaves some out. The sample lists about 2 million clones; roughly 95% were seen once. In the naive CD8 group, cells lacked CD45RO and were positively selected for CCR7, so terminally differentiated effector memory CD45RA+ cells were left out. The sample comprised naive CD8+ T cells sorted from blood. Receptors originate from a man aged 18 to 30 in good health.

This sequence joins TRBV19 and TRBJ2-3; TRBD1 aligns across 8 bases. V lost 4 bases and J lost 0; bases outside the gene matches: 3. Germline CDR1 is LNHDA and CDR2 is SQIVND (reference sequence). This CDR3 has 15 amino acids. CDR3 amino acids: CASSTRQGSTDTQYF. The CDR3 nucleotides are TGTGCCAGTAGTACCAGACAGGGGAGCACAGATACGCAGTATTTT.

This clone is a singleton in its sample. The chain carries TRBV4-1 and TRBJ1-1; 8 bases agree with TRBD1. CDR3 size: 18 residues. Germline CDR1 reads MGHRA; CDR2 reads YSYEKL. V shed 1 base, J shed 3 bases, and the junction held 13 bases outside the gene matches. The CDR3 region has the DNA TGCGCCAGCAGCCAAGGTACTTCAGGGGGCTACGAGGACACTGAAGCTTTCTTT. It specifies CASSQGTSGGYEDTEAFF.

The chain employs TRBV4-1 and TRBJ2-5; D unclear. CDR3 length equals 15 residues. Trimming removed 0 bases from V and 1 base from J, with 9 bases in between. Germline assignment: CDR1 MGHRA and CDR2 YSYEKL. The CDR3 bases are TGCGCCAGCAGCCAAGAGAGGCAACCCCAAGAGACCCAGTACTTC. This sequence encodes CASSQERQPQETQYF.

CDR3 nucleotides: TGTGCCAGCAGCGGCCTTCGACAGGGCCTTAGCAATCAGCCCCAGCATTTT. Protein product: CASSGLRQGLSNQPQHF. The V gene is TRBV2, the J gene TRBJ1-5; 7 bases map to TRBD1. This CDR3 spans 17 amino acids. In germline, CDR1 is SNHLY, CDR2 FYNNEI. V lost 6 bases and J lost 0; bases outside the gene matches: 11.

The chain combines TRBV30 with TRBJ1-4; 11 nucleotides agree with TRBD1. The trim removed 0 bases at V and 12 bases at J, leaving 6 bases unmatched. This CDR3 has 14 residues. Germline loops: CDR1 GTSNPN, CDR2 SVGIG (reference sequence). Here the CDR3 reads CAWSVQDRGPELFF. The CDR3 region has the DNA TGTGCCTGGAGTGTACAGGACAGGGGGCCGGAACTGTTTTTT.

In this sample, this clone turned up a few times. The rearrangement links TRBV4-1 to TRBJ2-7, with 7 bases matching TRBD2. Trimming at V came to 5 bases and at J to 7 bases, leaving 8 bases not matched to a gene. The CDR3 loop spans 13 amino acids. Germline V gene lookup returns CDR1 MGHRA and CDR2 YSYEKL. The CDR3 DNA follows: TGCGCCAGCAGCGCGGGCGGGGGTGCAGAGCAGTACTTC. Its protein is CASSAGGGAEQYF.

Turning to this clone: The same CDR3 arises from other DNA sequences in this sample as well. The V and J genes are TRBV29-1 and TRBJ2-7, with D perhaps matching TRBD1 (5 bases). Germline CDR1 reads SQVTM; CDR2 reads ANQGSEA. Trimming cost V 3 bases and J 1 base, with 7 bases left between them. The CDR3 spans 12 residues. DNA for the CDR3: TGCAGCGTTGATGCAGGGTCCTACGAGCAGTACTTC. It specifies CSVDAGSYEQYF.

About this clone: Other DNA sequences within the sample encode an identical CDR3. The chain couples TRBV5-6 to TRBJ1-1; D possibly corresponds to TRBD1 (5 bases). CDR1 and CDR2 (germline): SGHDT, YYEEEE. V was trimmed by 7 bases and J by 1 base, leaving 8 bases between them. The CDR3 extends over 12 amino acids. The CDR3 sequence: CASSGGNTEAFF. The CDR3 nucleotides read TGTGCCAGCTCGGGGGGGAACACTGAAGCTTTCTTT.

The genes are TRBV10-2 and TRBJ2-3; D is undetermined. Germline V CDR1 and CDR2: WSHSY, SAAADI. Trimming removed 8 bases from V and 1 base from J, with 13 bases in between. This CDR3 is 14 amino acids long. The DNA of the CDR3 is TGCGCCAGCCGGGCCCCTCTACGCACAGATACGCAGTATTTT. As protein: CASRAPLRTDTQYF.

This rearrangement joins TRBV29-1 to TRBJ2-5; 9 bases map to TRBD1. The CDR3 consists of 12 residues. J was trimmed by 7 bases and V by 6 bases; bases with no gene match: 6. Germline values: CDR1 SQVTM, CDR2 ANQGSEA. CDR3 nucleotides: TGCAGCGTGGGGGGACAGGGTGGGACCCAGTACTTC. This sequence encodes CSVGGQGGTQYF.

The chain links TRBV6-4 to TRBJ2-2; D is ambiguous. The germline V and J ends were trimmed by 2 bases and 3 bases, with 13 bases remaining between them. Germline values: CDR1 MRHNA, CDR2 SNTAGT. The CDR3 consists of 16 residues. DNA of the CDR3: TGTGCCAGCAGTGACGGGCTATTGCGAGACACCGGGGAGCTGTTTTTT. This sequence encodes CASSDGLLRDTGELFF.

The chain couples TRBV30 to TRBJ1-6, with D possibly matching TRBD1 (5 bases). Germline V lookup: CDR1 GTSNPN, CDR2 SVGIG (reference sequence). Trimming cost V 0 bases and J 10 bases, with 10 bases left between them. CDR3 length: 13 amino acids. CDR3 residues: CAWSVGVGSPLHF. The CDR3 DNA sequence: TGTGCCTGGAGTGTAGGGGTCGGGTCACCCCTCCACTTT.

Concerning this clone itself: The same CDR3 can be traced to other DNA sequences in this sample. V gene TRBV4-1 combines with J gene TRBJ2-7; D might be TRBD1 (6 bases). V was cut by 4 bases and J by 0 bases, with 13 bases left in between. Germline CDR1 MGHRA, CDR2 YSYEKL. CDR3 length: 15 residues. The CDR3, as DNA: TGCGCCAGCAGCCTACGACAGGCTAGCTCCTACGAGCAGTACTTC. Translating it yields CASSLRQASSYEQYF.

The chain links TRBV5-1 to TRBJ1-1, with 10 bases identical to TRBD1. Germline CDR1 and CDR2: SGHRS and YFSETQ. The CDR3 contains 17 residues. The J segment lost 3 bases and the V segment lost 0 bases, leaving 8 bases of the junction unmatched. The CDR3 is CASSLAGTGVMDTEAFF. CDR3 DNA: TGCGCCAGCAGCTTGGCAGGGACAGGGGTTATGGACACTGAAGCTTTCTTT.

This chain links TRBV7-2 with TRBJ2-1; TRBD2 might be the D (5 bases). The CDR3 loop spans 13 amino acids. Deletions cut 8 bases from V and 4 bases from J, with 12 bases between. Looked up from germline, CDR1 is SGHTA and CDR2 is FQGNSA. CDR3 sequence reads: CASLEDLYNEQFF. The CDR3 nucleotides read TGTGCCAGCCTCGAGGACTTGTACAATGAGCAGTTCTTC. Filled out from reference TRBV7-2 and TRBJ2-1, the complete variable domain reads GAGVSQSPSNKVTEKGKDVELRCDPISGHTALYWYRQSLGQGLEFLIYFQGNSAPDKSGLPSDRFSAERTGGSVSTLTIQRTQQEDSAVYLCASLEDLYNEQFFGPGTRLTVL.

The V and J genes are TRBV5-4 and TRBJ2-2, with 10 bases that match TRBD2. Germline CDR1 SGHNT, CDR2 YYREEE (reference sequence). With 0 bases clipped from V and 7 bases from J, the junction kept 12 bases outside the gene matches. The CDR3 has 18 residues. CDR3 nucleotides: TGTGCCAGCAGCTTGGAGTTTGGGACTAGCGAGAATTACGGGGAGCTGTTTTTT. It translates to CASSLEFGTSENYGELFF. Based on the CDR3 plus reference TRBV5-4 and TRBJ2-2, the full variable domain is ETGVTQSPTHLIKTRGQQVTLRCSSQSGHNTVSWYQQALGQGPQFIFQYYREEENGRGNFPPRFSGLQFPNYSSELNVNALELDDSALYLCASSLEFGTSENYGELFFGEGSRLTVL.

The chain combines TRBV2 with TRBJ1-1; D unresolved. CDR3 size: 13 residues. Germline V gene data show CDR1 as SNHLY and CDR2 as FYNNEI. V was trimmed by 6 bases and J by 2 bases, leaving 10 bases between them. For the CDR3, the DNA is TGTGCCAGCAGGTATACAGAAAACACTGAAGCTTTCTTT. Its protein product is CASRYTENTEAFF.

About this clone: The sample holds other DNA sequences that translate to the same CDR3. The J gene is TRBJ2-3, the V gene TRBV9; 7 nucleotides line up with TRBD2. Germline V gives CDR1 SGDLS, CDR2 YYNGEE. There are 15 residues in the CDR3. J gave up 0 bases and V 2 bases, and 3 bases lay outside the gene matches. CDR3 amino acids: CASSVGRGSTDTQYF. The CDR3 DNA is TGTGCCAGCAGCGTTGGGCGGGGGAGCACAGATACGCAGTATTTT.

The V and J genes are TRBV2 and TRBJ2-6, with D possibly being TRBD1 (5 bases). V was cut by 6 bases and J by 0 bases, with 15 bases left in between. The CDR3 has 17 amino acids. Germline-derived CDR1 and CDR2 are SNHLY and FYNNEI. In nucleotides, the CDR3 is TGTGCCAGCAGCGGCAGGGTGGAACCCTCTGGGGCCAACGTCCTGACTTTC. Protein product: CASSGRVEPSGANVLTF.

This clone has a single count. This rearrangement joins TRBV18 to TRBJ1-6; TRBD1 is a possible D gene (5 bases). The CDR3 has 17 residues. The ends were cut back, 5 bases at V and 7 bases at J, with 21 bases in the middle. Germline loops: CDR1 KGHSH, CDR2 LQKENI. CDR3 residues: CASSTGRTLSRNSPLHF. The CDR3 DNA follows: TGTGCCAGCTCAACAGGACGGACCCTGTCGAGAAATTCACCCCTCCACTTT. Supplemented by reference TRBV18 and TRBJ1-6, the full variable domain reads NAGVMQNPRHLVRRRGQEARLRCSPMKGHSHVYWYRQLPEEGLKFMVYLQKENIIDESGMPKERFSAEFPKEGPSILRIQQVVRGDSAAYFCASSTGRTLSRNSPLHFGNGTRLTVT.

The chain joins TRBV23-1 to TRBJ1-1; 9 bases fit TRBD1. TRBV23-1 is flagged as an ORF with uncertain function. The CDR3 spans 16 residues. Trimming removed 6 bases from V and 1 base from J; junction bases left unmatched: 9. CDR3 coding DNA: TGCGCCAGCAGCTACCGAGGACAGGGGTCGAACACTGAAGCTTTCTTT. Translated: CASSYRGQGSNTEAFF.

This chain joins TRBV5-6 and TRBJ2-7, with D maybe TRBD1 (5 bases). CDR1 is SGHDT and CDR2 is YYEEEE in the germline V gene. CDR3 length: 14 amino acids. V was shortened by 2 bases and J by 4 bases, with 13 bases between the two germline ends. CDR3 sequence reads: CASSLQVPNYEQYF. CDR3 coding DNA: TGTGCCAGCAGCTTACAGGTTCCGAATTACGAGCAGTACTTC.

The V call is TRBV4-1, the J call TRBJ2-3; D may be TRBD2 (5 bases). Germline CDR1 reads MGHRA; CDR2 reads YSYEKL. The CDR3 has 15 amino acids. The ends were cut back, 1 base at V and 1 base at J, with 9 bases in the middle. CDR3 in amino acids: CASSQGSGGTDTQYF. The CDR3 nucleotides are TGCGCCAGCAGCCAAGGCAGCGGTGGCACAGATACGCAGTATTTT.

The chain couples TRBV5-4 to TRBJ2-5; maybe TRBD2 (5 bases). The V end lost 3 bases, the J end lost 2 bases, and 8 bases lay between the germline ends. This CDR3 has 13 amino acids. From germline, CDR1 is SGHNT and CDR2 YYREEE (reference sequence). The DNA of the CDR3 is TGTGCCAGCAGCTGGACTGTTCAAGAGACCCAGTACTTC. Its protein product is CASSWTVQETQYF.

V and J are TRBV4-1 and TRBJ2-3; D is undetermined. This CDR3 contains 13 residues. Germline V lookup: CDR1 MGHRA, CDR2 YSYEKL. Trimming left V 5 bases short and J 2 bases short, with 8 bases between. The CDR3 DNA is TGCGCCAGCAGCTCGCCGCCCACAGATACGCAGTATTTT. Translation: CASSSPPTDTQYF.